These T cell receptor beta chains were read from a single sample in a study of graft-versus-host responses after intestinal transplantation. Sequencing used immunoSEQ multiplex PCR; TCRdb keeps in-frame clones, though not all of them. Among around 96,000 clones listed, about 93% were seen once. Specimen: PBMCs, collected about 460 days after intestinal transplant. These receptors were obtained from a human patient who received an intestinal transplant, so some T cells may come from the graft donor. The CDR3 runs from the conserved cysteine through the conserved F or W. Fields, in order: clone size, J gene, D gene, V gene, CDR3 protein, CDR3 DNA. The D gene is left open where the match is weak. Part of the rows lack a size; the others show once, few, many or a class for expanded clones.

>NA|TRBJ2-7|NA|TRBV27
CASSPLTRGSYEQYF
TGTGCCAGCAGTCCCCTTACTAGGGGCTCCTACGAGCAGTACTTC
>NA|TRBJ1-1|NA|TRBV2
CASREQRNTEAFF
TGTGCCAGCAGAGAGCAACGGAACACTGAAGCTTTCTTT
>NA|TRBJ2-3|NA|TRBV11-2
CASSLEYAGSTDTQYF
TGTGCCAGCAGCTTAGAGTATGCGGGTTCCACCGATACGCAGTATTTT
>NA|TRBJ1-2|NA|TRBV20-1
CSASEKLGYTF
TGCAGTGCTAGCGAAAAACTCGGCTACACCTTC
>NA|TRBJ1-1|TRBD1|TRBV9
CASTKGEDRSWDTEAFF
TGTGCCAGTACTAAAGGGGAGGACAGGTCCTGGGACACTGAAGCTTTCTTT
>NA|TRBJ1-5|NA|TRBV21-1
CASSKWGARDQPQHF
TGTGCCAGCAGCAAATGGGGGGCGCGTGATCAGCCCCAGCATTTT
>NA|TRBJ2-5|TRBD2|TRBV2
CASSSGGRKETQYF
TGTGCCAGCTCTAGCGGGGGGAGGAAAGAGACCCAGTACTTC
>NA|TRBJ1-1|TRBD1|TRBV25-1
CASGGQGATEAFF
TGTGCCAGCGGAGGACAGGGGGCCACTGAAGCTTTCTTT
>once|TRBJ1-1|TRBD1|TRBV6-6
CAGETTGLGNTEAFF
TGTGCCGGCGAGACGACAGGGCTTGGGAACACTGAAGCTTTCTTT
>NA|TRBJ1-1|TRBD1|TRBV7-6
CASSLGQGANTEAFF
TGTGCCAGCAGCCTAGGACAGGGGGCGAACACTGAAGCTTTCTTT
>NA|TRBJ1-1|NA|TRBV7-9
CASATGLEAFF
TGTGCCAGCGCCACGGGGCTTGAAGCTTTCTTT
>medium-sized|TRBJ1-1|NA|TRBV5-6
CASSLEAAAPEAFF
TGTGCCAGCAGCTTGGAGGCTGCTGCACCTGAAGCTTTCTTT
>few|TRBJ1-1|NA|TRBV19
CASRTAKNTEAFF
TGTGCCTCCCGGACGGCTAAGAACACTGAAGCTTTCTTT
>NA|TRBJ1-1|NA|TRBV18
CASSTDGGRRVSTEAFF
TGTGCCAGCTCCACCGACGGCGGCCGGCGGGTTAGCACTGAAGCTTTCTTT
>NA|TRBJ2-7|TRBD1|TRBV11-2
CASSLGTGHYEQYF
TGTGCCAGCAGCTTAGGGACAGGGCACTACGAGCAGTACTTC
>NA|TRBJ2-3|NA|TRBV6-1
CASSENPGGLWDTQYF
TGTGCCAGCAGCGAAAACCCCGGCGGTCTGTGGGATACGCAGTATTTT
>few|TRBJ1-1|NA|TRBV7-9
CASSLYLNTEAFF
TGTGCCAGCAGCTTATACTTGAACACTGAAGCTTTCTTT
>NA|TRBJ1-5|NA|TRBV2
CASSAGGISNQPQHF
TGTGCCAGCAGTGCCGGGGGGATTAGCAATCAGCCCCAGCATTTT
>NA|TRBJ2-7|NA|TRBV4-1
CASSQDLTSPLSYEQYF
TGCGCCAGCAGCCAAGATCTAACGAGCCCCCTCTCCTACGAGCAGTACTTC
>NA|TRBJ1-5|NA|TRBV6-4
CASSEDDNQPQHF
TGTGCCAGCAGTGAGGACGACAATCAGCCCCAGCATTTT
>NA|TRBJ1-5|NA|TRBV7-2
CASSLGPYRVEDQPQHF
TGTGCCAGCAGCTTAGGTCCCTACAGGGTTGAGGATCAGCCCCAGCATTTT
>NA|TRBJ1-2|NA|TRBV9
CASSVVYQTDYGYTF
TGTGCCAGCAGCGTAGTCTACCAAACCGACTATGGCTACACCTTC
>NA|TRBJ1-1|TRBD1|TRBV6-5
CASTYPTGSNTEAFF
TGTGCCAGCACCTACCCGACAGGGTCGAACACTGAAGCTTTCTTT
>NA|TRBJ1-2|NA|TRBV6-1
CASSLAGGIGYTF
TGTGCCAGCAGTCTCGCCGGAGGGATAGGCTACACCTTC
>once|TRBJ2-2|NA|TRBV12-2
CASRLILGHKAGELFF
TGTGCAAGTCGCTTAATCCTCGGACACAAGGCCGGGGAGCTGTTTTTT
>NA|TRBJ1-1|TRBD1|TRBV13
CASSLGQGITEAFF
TGTGCCAGCAGCCTCGGACAGGGAATAACTGAAGCTTTCTTT
>NA|TRBJ1-5|TRBD1|TRBV6-1
CASSRDRDQPQHF
TGTGCCAGCAGCCGGGACAGAGATCAGCCCCAGCATTTT
>NA|TRBJ1-1|NA|TRBV20-1
CSARLPWGAFF
TGCAGTGCTAGACTCCCGTGGGGGGCTTTCTTT
>NA|TRBJ2-3|NA|TRBV5-1
CASSLWSGQGDTQYF
TGCGCCAGCAGCTTGTGGTCGGGGCAAGGAGATACGCAGTATTTT
>NA|TRBJ2-7|NA|TRBV27
CASSLNRFAEQYF
TGTGCCAGCAGTCTGAACAGGTTTGCCGAGCAGTACTTC
>NA|TRBJ1-5|NA|TRBV19
CATKDSDSNQPQHF
TGTGCCACCAAGGACAGCGATAGCAATCAGCCCCAGCATTTT
>few|TRBJ1-1|NA|TRBV19
CASSRLLNTEAFF
TGTGCCAGTAGTAGGCTATTGAACACTGAAGCTTTCTTT
>NA|TRBJ1-1|NA|TRBV19
CASSIPGSPGEAFF
TGTGCCAGTAGTATCCCAGGTAGTCCCGGTGAAGCTTTCTTT
>NA|TRBJ1-3|NA|TRBV27
CAGSLRGGNTIYF
TGTGCCGGCAGTTTACGGGGTGGAAACACCATATATTTT
>NA|TRBJ2-3|NA|TRBV27
CASSLTNGGTDTQYF
TGTGCCAGCAGTTTGACCAATGGGGGCACAGATACGCAGTATTTT
>NA|TRBJ2-3|NA|TRBV5-1
CASSPPGTDTQYF
TGCGCCAGCAGCCCGCCGGGGACAGATACGCAGTATTTT
>once|TRBJ1-5|NA|TRBV19
CASRIDQNQPQHF
TGTGCCAGCCGTATTGATCAGAATCAGCCCCAGCATTTT
>NA|TRBJ2-1|TRBD2|TRBV18
CASSRRLAGDNEQFF
TGTGCCAGCTCACGCAGACTAGCGGGGGACAATGAGCAGTTCTTC
>NA|TRBJ1-1|NA|TRBV11-3
CASSLGQNTEAFF
TGTGCCAGCAGCTTAGGCCAGAACACTGAAGCTTTCTTT
>NA|TRBJ1-2|NA|TRBV25-1
CASRDSYGYTF
TGTGCCAGTAGAGACAGCTATGGCTACACCTTC
>NA|TRBJ1-1|NA|TRBV6-5
CASSLEGGRNTEAFF
TGTGCCAGCAGCCTAGAAGGGGGTAGGAACACTGAAGCTTTCTTT
>NA|TRBJ2-7|TRBD1|TRBV10-1
CASSPRTGGSYEQYF
TGCGCCAGCAGCCCTCGGACAGGGGGCAGCTACGAGCAGTACTTC
>NA|TRBJ1-5|TRBD1|TRBV4-2
CASSQGTGMGNQPQHF
TGTGCCAGCAGCCAGGGGACAGGGATGGGCAATCAGCCCCAGCATTTT